This T cell receptor (beta chain) was sequenced for a study of beta chain features in type 1 diabetes. Notes on the study in general: Comparison showed that naive, central memory and Treg TCRB repertoires appeared more similar among patients than among healthy donors. Type 1 diabetes patients had TCRB CDR3s that were shorter (moderately but significantly so) in all four CD4+ subsets.

A remark on this clone: What it binds is unknown.

The germline CDR1 and CDR2 sequences are SGHTA and FQGTGA. Losses at the gene ends were 5 bases for V and 9 bases for J; bases not matched to a gene: 8. The CDR3 consists of 16 residues. Donors underwent one heparinised blood draw, about 110 mL on average. The whole isolated RNA underwent reverse transcription, so sequencing captured expressed TCRB transcripts. TCRdb's copy holds only in-frame clones and misses some; the assay was immunoSEQ multiplex PCR. This sample yields 160,000 or so clones, of which around 8.3% are seen a single time; 0.45% to 0.6% belongs to the top ten. Sequencing was done on a sample of central memory CD4+ T cells from blood. The receptor comes from a woman between 18 and 29 years old with type 1 diabetes. This chain joins TRBV7-3 and TRBJ2-1, with 15 positions matching TRBD2. The chain's CDR3 is CASSPRTSGRAGEQFF. Written as DNA, the CDR3 is TGTGCCAGCAGCCCCCGGACTAGCGGGAGGGCAGGTGAGCAGTTCTTC.